Sequencing of this TCR beta chain was carried out in a study of cytomegalovirus exposure and HLA in healthy donors. Trimming removed 0 bases at V and 1 base at J, with 10 bases between. CDR3 length: 16 residues. Germline assignment: CDR1 SGHAT and CDR2 FQNNGV. General study findings and limits: Clonal expansion was found to be greater in HLA-associated TCR beta chains than in equally common others in a later analysis. Earlier analysis yielded a pattern in which most TCR beta V segments were productive about 90% or about 30% of the time. When the data were analyzed later, several of the most significant clusters appeared to be linked to common viral pathogens.

The PCR ran on 60 Vbeta and 13 Jbeta primers. Clones were sequenced by immunoSEQ multiplex PCR, and TCRdb holds only the in-frame ones, with some missing. Here the sample spans a few hundred thousand clones, 65% to 90% being singletons. A remark on this clone: Its antigen remains unidentified.

The material sequenced was PBMCs. V usage is TRBV11-2 and J usage is TRBJ1-5; unclear D gene. This receptor was identified in a girl between 5 and 17 years old in good health and CMV-seronegative. CDR3 nucleotide sequence: TGTGCCAGCAGCTTAGACTCCAGGAGGAGCAATCAGCCCCAGCATTTT. The encoded protein is CASSLDSRRSNQPQHF.